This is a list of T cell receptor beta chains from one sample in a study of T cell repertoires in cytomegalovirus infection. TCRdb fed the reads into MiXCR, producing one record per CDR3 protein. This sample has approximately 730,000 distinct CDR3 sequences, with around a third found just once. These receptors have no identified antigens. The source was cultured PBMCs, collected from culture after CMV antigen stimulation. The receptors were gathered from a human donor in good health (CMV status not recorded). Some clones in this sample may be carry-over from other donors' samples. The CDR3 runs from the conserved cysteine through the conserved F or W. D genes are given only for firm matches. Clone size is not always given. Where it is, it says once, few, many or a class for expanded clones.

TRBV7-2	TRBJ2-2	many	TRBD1	CATHRGTGGELFF	TGTGCCACCCACAGGGGCACGGGCGGGGAGCTGTTTTTT
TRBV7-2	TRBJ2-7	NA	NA	CASSPAGGRATYEQYF	TGTGCCAGCAGCCCTGCCGGGGGGCGGGCGACCTACGAGCAGTACTTC
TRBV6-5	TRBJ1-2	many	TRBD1	CASSRTGGYGYTF	TGTGCCAGCAGCCGAACAGGGGGTTATGGCTACACCTTC
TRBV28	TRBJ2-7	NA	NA	CASSLRGGVYEQYF	TGTGCCAGCAGTTTAAGGGGTGGGGTGTACGAGCAGTACTTC
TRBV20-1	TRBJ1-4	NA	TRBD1	CSASDRVTNEKLFF	TGCAGTGCATCCGACAGGGTGACTAATGAAAAACTGTTTTTT
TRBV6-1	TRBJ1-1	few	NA	CASSEAGTGNTEAFF	TGTGCCAGCAGTGAAGCAGGGACGGGGAACACTGAAGCTTTCTTT
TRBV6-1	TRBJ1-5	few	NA	CATRQASRQPQHF	TGTGCCACCAGACAGGCTTCACGTCAGCCCCAGCATTTT
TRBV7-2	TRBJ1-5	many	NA	CASSLISGGSNQPQHF	TGTGCCAGCAGCTTAATTTCGGGCGGTAGCAATCAGCCCCAGCATTTT
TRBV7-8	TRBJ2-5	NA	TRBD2	CASSLGRGYGETQYF	TGTGCCAGCAGCTTAGGGCGGGGGTATGGAGAGACCCAGTACTTC
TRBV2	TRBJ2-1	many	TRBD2	CASSQVRLAVYNEQFF	TGTGCCAGCAGCCAAGTCAGGCTAGCGGTCTACAATGAGCAGTTCTTC
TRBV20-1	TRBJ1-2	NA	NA	CSPADYGYTF	TGCTCCCCGGCAGACTATGGCTACACCTTC
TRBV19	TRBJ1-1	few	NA	CASTPVVRRGNTEAFF	TGTGCCAGTACACCGGTGGTCCGGAGGGGGAACACTGAAGCTTTCTTT
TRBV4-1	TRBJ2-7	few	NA	CASSQGYRWQGGNEQYF	TGCGCCAGCAGCCAAGGCTACCGATGGCAGGGGGGCAACGAGCAGTACTTC
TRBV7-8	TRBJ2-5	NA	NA	CASSRAETGTQYF	TGTGCCAGCAGCCGTGCCGAAACGGGGACCCAGTACTTC
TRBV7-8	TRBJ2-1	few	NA	CASSLAGASEQFF	TGTGCCAGCAGCTTAGCGGGTGCGAGTGAGCAGTTCTTC
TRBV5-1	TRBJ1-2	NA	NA	CASSLVDSNYGYTF	TGCGCCAGCAGCTTGGTGGACAGCAACTATGGCTACACCTTC
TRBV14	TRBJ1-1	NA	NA	CASSPLTMRTEAFF	TGTGCCAGCAGCCCCCTAACGATGAGGACTGAAGCTTTCTTT
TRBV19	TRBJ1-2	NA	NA	CASSRGATSNYGYTF	TGTGCCAGTAGTCGGGGGGCGACGTCCAACTATGGCTACACCTTC
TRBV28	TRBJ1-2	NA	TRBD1	CASSLPGTGHGYTF	TGTGCCAGCAGTCTACCCGGGACAGGGCACGGCTACACCTTC
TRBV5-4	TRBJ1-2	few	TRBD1	CASSLAGQGNGYTF	TGTGCCAGCAGCCTCGCTGGACAGGGCAATGGCTACACCTTC
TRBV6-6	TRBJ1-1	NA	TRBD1	CASSYAGQGATSAFF	TGTGCCAGCAGTTACGCCGGACAGGGGGCAACATCAGCTTTCTTT
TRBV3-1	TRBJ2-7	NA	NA	CASSQVGGGPLTYEQYF	TGTGCCAGCAGCCAAGTCGGTGGGGGGCCGCTTACCTACGAGCAGTACTTC
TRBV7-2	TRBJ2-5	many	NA	CASSLYAETQYF	TGTGCCAGCAGCTTATATGCGGAGACCCAGTACTTC
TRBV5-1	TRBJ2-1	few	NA	CASRRSYDEQFF	TGCGCCAGCAGACGCTCTTACGATGAGCAGTTCTTC
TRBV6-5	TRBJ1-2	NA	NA	CASSRVREMYGYTF	TGTGCCAGCAGTAGGGTCCGGGAGATGTATGGCTACACCTTC
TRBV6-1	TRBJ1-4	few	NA	CASSYARNEKLFF	TGTGCCAGCAGTTACGCCCGGAATGAAAAACTGTTTTTT
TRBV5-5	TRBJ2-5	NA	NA	CASSSPGGPETQYF	TGTGCCAGCAGCTCCCCCGGGGGGCCAGAGACCCAGTACTTC
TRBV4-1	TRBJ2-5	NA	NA	CASSRLGTAQETQYF	TGCGCCAGCAGCCGCCTGGGGACGGCCCAAGAGACCCAGTACTTC
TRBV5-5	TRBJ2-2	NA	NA	CASRSYSGTGELFF	TGTGCCAGCAGGTCCTACTCTGGCACCGGGGAGCTGTTTTTT
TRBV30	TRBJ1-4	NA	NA	CAWSVPGKLFF	TGTGCCTGGAGTGTGCCAGGAAAACTGTTTTTT
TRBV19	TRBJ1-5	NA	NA	CASSIRGEPQHF	TGTGCCAGTAGTATTCGGGGTGAGCCCCAGCATTTT
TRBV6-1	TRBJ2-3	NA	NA	CASSVKATSTDTQYF	TGTGCCAGCAGTGTTAAAGCGACTAGCACAGATACGCAGTATTTT
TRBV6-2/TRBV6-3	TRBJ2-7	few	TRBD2	CASSYHLLAGEQYF	TGTGCCAGCAGTTACCATCTACTAGCGGGAGAGCAGTACTTC
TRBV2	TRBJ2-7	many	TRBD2	CASSGLAGGYEQYF	TGTGCCAGCAGTGGACTAGCGGGAGGTTACGAGCAGTACTTC
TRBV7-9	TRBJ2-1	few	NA	CASSLVSGSQFF	TGTGCCAGCAGCTTAGTGTCAGGGTCGCAGTTCTTC
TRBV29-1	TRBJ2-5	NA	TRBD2	CSVDGLAGGSETQYF	TGCAGCGTTGACGGACTAGCGGGGGGCTCGGAGACCCAGTACTTC
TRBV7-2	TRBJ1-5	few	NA	CASSLVGKPQHF	TGTGCCAGCAGCTTAGTTGGGAAGCCCCAGCATTTT
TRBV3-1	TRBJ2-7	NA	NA	CASSPSYLSSYEQYF	TGTGCCAGCAGCCCCTCTTATTTGAGCTCCTACGAGCAGTACTTC
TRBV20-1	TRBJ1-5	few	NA	CSARDVSLGNQPQHF	TGCAGTGCTAGAGATGTCAGTTTAGGCAATCAGCCCCAGCATTTT
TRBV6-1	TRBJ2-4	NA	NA	CASRLTSGKNIQYF	TGTGCCAGCAGGCTCACGTCCGGGAAAAACATTCAGTACTTC
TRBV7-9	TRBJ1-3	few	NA	CASSPITGNTIYF	TGTGCCAGCAGCCCCATTACTGGAAACACCATATATTTT
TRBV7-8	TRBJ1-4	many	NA	CASSQYRSTNEKLFF	TGTGCCAGCAGCCAATACAGAAGTACCAATGAAAAACTGTTTTTT